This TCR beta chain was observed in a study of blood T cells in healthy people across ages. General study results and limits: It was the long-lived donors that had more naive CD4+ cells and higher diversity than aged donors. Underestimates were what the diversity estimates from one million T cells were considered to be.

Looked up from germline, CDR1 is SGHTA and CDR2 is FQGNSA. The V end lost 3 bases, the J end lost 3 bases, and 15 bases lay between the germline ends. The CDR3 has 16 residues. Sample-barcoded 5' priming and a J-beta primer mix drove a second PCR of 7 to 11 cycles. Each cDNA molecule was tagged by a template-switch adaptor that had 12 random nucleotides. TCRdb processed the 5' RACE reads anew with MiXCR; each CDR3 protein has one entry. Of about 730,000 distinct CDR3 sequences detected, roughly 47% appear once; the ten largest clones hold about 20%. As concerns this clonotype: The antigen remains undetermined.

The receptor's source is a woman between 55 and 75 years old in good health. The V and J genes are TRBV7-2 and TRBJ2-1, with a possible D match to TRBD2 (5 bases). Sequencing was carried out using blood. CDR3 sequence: CASSFASAASYNEQFF. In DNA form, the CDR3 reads TGTGCCAGCAGCTTTGCGTCAGCGGCCAGCTACAATGAGCAGTTCTTC.